This T cell receptor (beta chain) appears in the sequencing data of a study of T cell responses to AZD1222 COVID-19 vaccine. The data were produced by immunoSEQ multiplex PCR, yet TCRdb's version contains in-frame clones alone and is incomplete. The repertoire has 100,000 to 150,000 clones, roughly 90% of them found once; the top ten carry 4.2%. The CDR3 loop spans 14 amino acids. V shed 7 bases and J shed 7 bases, with 16 bases lying between them. The V gene's germline CDR1 is LNHDA and CDR2 SQIVND (reference sequence). A note on this clone: Its target is not known.

Study-wide findings and caveats: At 160-218 and 743-854, vaccine-associated CD4 TCRs were dominant, and they spanned spike. Unmutated variant regions are reportedly the target of nearly half of TCRs that are spike-specific. At study baseline, merely several AZD1222 recipients were seropositive.

The TCR originated in an adult in good health. V gene TRBV19 combines with J gene TRBJ2-2, with D possibly matching TRBD2 (6 bases). The sequencing here drew on peripheral blood, taken on day 0 of AZD1222 vaccination. CDR3 residues: CASKSRGTVGELFF. Written as DNA, the CDR3 is TGTGCCAGTAAATCACGCGGGACCGTCGGGGAGCTGTTTTTT. The full variable domain, completed using reference TRBV19 and TRBJ2-2, is DGGITQSPKYLFRKEGQNVTLSCEQNLNHDAMYWYRQDPGQGLRLIYYSQIVNDFQKGDIAEGYSVSREKKESFPLTVTSAQKNPTAFYLCASKSRGTVGELFFGEGSRLTVL.